The source of this T cell receptor beta chain is a study of T cell clusters in autoimmune cytopenias. Findings and caveats of the study: TRB repertoire shifts in secondary cytopenia and chronic lymphocytic leukemia mostly reflected lymphoma, not autoimmunity.

CDR3 size: 15 residues. Germline loops: CDR1 MNHEY, CDR2 SVGAGI. TRB rearrangements were amplified by touch-down multiplex PCR with mixed TRB-A/B primers. TCRdb derives one entry per CDR3 protein from the multiplex PCR reads, leaving out DNA. Recorded for this sample: 6,500 to 8,000 distinct CDR3 sequences. Comment on this clonotype: Its antigen is not identified.

Each sample's input was around 270 ng genomic DNA, about 38,000 genome equivalents. The source material was peripheral blood. The V gene is TRBV6-5, the J gene TRBJ1-1; TCRdb calls TRBD1, which cannot be checked without DNA. This sequence was found in a human donor with an autoimmune cytopenia or autoimmune hepatitis (not recorded which). CDR3 in amino acids: CASSYSDRRRTEAFF.